These T cell receptor beta chains were read from a single sample in a study of blood T cells in healthy people across ages. TCRdb ran MiXCR on the 5' RACE reads and lists one entry per CDR3 protein. The sample records roughly 1,500,000 distinct CDR3 sequences, 42% being singletons. The sample comprised blood. The origin of the receptors is a woman under 30 in good health. CDR3s include the opening cysteine and the closing phenylalanine or tryptophan. The D gene is left open where the match is weak. The size of a clone is reported for some rows only, either as once, few or many, or as a class for expanded clones.

v_call	d_call	clone_size	j_call	cdr3_aa
TRBV21-1	-	-	TRBJ1-1	CASPGTVAFF
TRBV7-8	TRBD2	-	TRBJ2-3	CASSLAGLAGRYTQYF
TRBV12-3/TRBV12-4	TRBD2	-	TRBJ2-1	CASSLELAGVSYNEQFF
TRBV20-1	TRBD2	-	TRBJ2-1	CSATQLGRGEQFF
TRBV7-9	-	-	TRBJ2-5	CASSATGPPETQYF
TRBV5-1	-	-	TRBJ2-2	CASSLEGLTSNTGELFF
TRBV6-6	-	-	-	CASSPQDVYNEQYF
TRBV15	-	few	TRBJ2-5	CATSRADQKQYF
TRBV4-1	-	-	TRBJ1-2	CASSQQFDRTGYTF
TRBV6-1	TRBD2	-	TRBJ2-5	CASSEVGGAVSQETQYF
TRBV28	TRBD1	few	TRBJ1-4	CASSPGQGRTNEKLFF
TRBV21-1	-	-	TRBJ1-1	CASSPTGTGRGGGTEAFF
TRBV12-3/TRBV12-4	TRBD2	-	TRBJ2-1	CASSLLSLAGDASYNEQFF
TRBV29-1	-	many	TRBJ2-3	CSVEEVYRTQYF
TRBV7-8	TRBD2	many	TRBJ2-3	CASSSRTSGGTDTQYF
TRBV9	TRBD1	few	TRBJ1-1	CASSPGQGSLSFSEAFF
TRBV12-3/TRBV12-4	-	-	-	CASSWSQAYEQYF